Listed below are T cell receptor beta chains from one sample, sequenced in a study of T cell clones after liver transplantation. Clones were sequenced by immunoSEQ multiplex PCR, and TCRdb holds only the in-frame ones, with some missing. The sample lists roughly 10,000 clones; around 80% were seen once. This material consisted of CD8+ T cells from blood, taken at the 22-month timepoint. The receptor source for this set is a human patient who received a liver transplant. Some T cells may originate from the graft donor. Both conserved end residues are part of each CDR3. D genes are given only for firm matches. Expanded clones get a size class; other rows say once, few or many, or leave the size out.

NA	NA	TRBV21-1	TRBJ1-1	TGTGCCAGCGGTCCGACAGGGAGAACTGAAGCTTTCTTT	CASGPTGRTEAFF
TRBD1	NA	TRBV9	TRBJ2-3	TGCGCCCCCAGCGACGGGGGGATGACAGGGGGACCTAGCACAGATACGCAGTATTTT	CAPSDGGMTGGPSTDTQYF
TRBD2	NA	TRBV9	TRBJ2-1	TGTGCCAGCAGCGCGACTAGCGGGGGATTCTACAATGAGCAGTTCTTC	CASSATSGGFYNEQFF
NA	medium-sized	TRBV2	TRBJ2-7	TGTGCCAGCGGGGACGATGGGTCCTACGAGCAGTACTTC	CASGDDGSYEQYF
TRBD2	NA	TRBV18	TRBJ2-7	TGTGCCAGCTCACCCACCGGGACTAGCGGGACCTACGAGCAGTACTTC	CASSPTGTSGTYEQYF
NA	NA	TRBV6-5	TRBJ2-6	TGTGCCAGCAGTTACCAAGGGGGCTCTGGGGCCAACGTCCTGACTTTC	CASSYQGGSGANVLTF
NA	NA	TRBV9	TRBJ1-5	TGTGCCAGCAGCGTAGCGTCGTGGGATAGCAATCAGCCCCAGCATTTT	CASSVASWDSNQPQHF
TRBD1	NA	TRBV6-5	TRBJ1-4	TGTGCCAGCAGTTACGGGACAGGGTTCGAAAAACTGTTTTTT	CASSYGTGFEKLFF
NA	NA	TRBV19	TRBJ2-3	TGTGCCAGTAGTATGGTGCAGATCCGCACAGATACGCAGTATTTT	CASSMVQIRTDTQYF
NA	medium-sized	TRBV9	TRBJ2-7	TGTGCCAGCAGCGTAGCCCAGGGGACATACGAGCAGTACTTC	CASSVAQGTYEQYF
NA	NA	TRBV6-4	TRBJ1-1	TGTGCCAGCAGTGGCCCTAGCAGGAACACTGAAGCTTTCTTT	CASSGPSRNTEAFF
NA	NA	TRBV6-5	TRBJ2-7	TGTGCCAGCACTCACCCCCAGGGAGATTTCTACGAGCAGTACTTC	CASTHPQGDFYEQYF
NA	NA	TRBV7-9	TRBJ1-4	TGTGCCAGCAGCTTAGGGGGACAACCTGAAAAACTGTTTTTT	CASSLGGQPEKLFF
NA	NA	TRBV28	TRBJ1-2	TGTGCCAGCAGTTTCGACGTGGACTATGGCTATGGCTACACCTTC	CASSFDVDYGYGYTF
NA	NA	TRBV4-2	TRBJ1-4	TGTGCCAGCAGCCACCCCGTTATTACAACTAATGAAAAACTGTTTTTT	CASSHPVITTNEKLFF
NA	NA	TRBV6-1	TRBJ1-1	TGTGCCAGCAGTGAAGGAAGGAACACTGAAGCTTTCTTT	CASSEGRNTEAFF
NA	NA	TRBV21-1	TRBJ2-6	TGTGCCAGCAGCAAAGGGAGAGGGGCTGGGGCCAACGTCCTGACTTTC	CASSKGRGAGANVLTF
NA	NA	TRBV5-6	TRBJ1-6	TGTGCCAGCAGCTTGGACGGGGGCGGTTCACCCCTCCACTTT	CASSLDGGGSPLHF
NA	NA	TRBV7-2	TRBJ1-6	TGTGCCAGCAGCTTAGGAATGGTGGCCACGGGTAATTCACCCCTCCACTTT	CASSLGMVATGNSPLHF
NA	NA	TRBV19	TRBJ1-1	TGTGCCAGTAGTGCCACAGGGAGCTCTGAAGCTTTCTTT	CASSATGSSEAFF
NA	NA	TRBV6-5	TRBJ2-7	TGTGCCAGCAGGGTCGGGCCCGCCTACGAGCAGTACTTC	CASRVGPAYEQYF
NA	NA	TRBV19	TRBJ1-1	TGTGCCAGTAGTCCCAGGAACACTGAAGCTTTCTTT	CASSPRNTEAFF
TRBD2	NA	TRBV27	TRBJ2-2	TGTGCCACCGGGAGGCGGGAGAACACCGGGGAGCTGTTTTTT	CATGRRENTGELFF
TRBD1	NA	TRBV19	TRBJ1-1	TGTGCCAGTACCTTGGGACAGGGATCCACTGAAGCTTTCTTT	CASTLGQGSTEAFF
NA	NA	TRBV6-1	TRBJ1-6	TGTGCCAGCAGTGAAGGGCCGGAGGGGTCACCCCTCCACTTT	CASSEGPEGSPLHF
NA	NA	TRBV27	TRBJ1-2	TGTGCCAGCAGCCTCGGGGGGGGATATGGCTACACCTTC	CASSLGGGYGYTF
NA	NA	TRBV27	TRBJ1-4	TGTGCCAGCACTACTACAGGAGGGTCTGAAAAACTGTTTTTT	CASTTTGGSEKLFF
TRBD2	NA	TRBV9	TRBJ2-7	TGTGCCAGCAGCGTAGAGGGAGGGATGGGCGAGCAGTACTTC	CASSVEGGMGEQYF
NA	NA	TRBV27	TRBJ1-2	TGTGCCAGCAGTCTAGGGGGAGGGTATGGCTACACCTTC	CASSLGGGYGYTF
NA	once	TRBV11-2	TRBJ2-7	TGTGCAAGCAGCGACCCTCTTGGGACAACGTCCTACGAGCAGTACTTC	CASSDPLGTTSYEQYF
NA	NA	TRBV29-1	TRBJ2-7	TGCAGCGTTGCTCTGGACGGAGGCTACGAGCAGTACTTC	CSVALDGGYEQYF
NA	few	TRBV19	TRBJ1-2	TGTGCCAGTAGTGGCCCGAGGGGCTACACCTTC	CASSGPRGYTF
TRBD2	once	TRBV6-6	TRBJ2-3	TGTGCCAGCAGAAAAAGCGGGGTGGGATTAGGGGATACGCAGTATTTT	CASRKSGVGLGDTQYF
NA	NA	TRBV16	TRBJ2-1	TGTGCCAGCAGCCCCACCGCGGAGGGAATCCGGGGTGAGCAGTTCTTC	CASSPTAEGIRGEQFF
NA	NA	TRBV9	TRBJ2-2	TGTGCCAGCAGCGCAGGGTTGTCCCACGGGGAGCTGTTTTTT	CASSAGLSHGELFF
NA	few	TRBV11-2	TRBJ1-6	TGTGCCAGCAGCCCGGGCCCCGGAGGCGCACCCCTCCACTTT	CASSPGPGGAPLHF
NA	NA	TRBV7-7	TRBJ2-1	TGTGCTAGCAGCTTAGATTTCGCTAATGAGCAGTTCTTC	CASSLDFANEQFF
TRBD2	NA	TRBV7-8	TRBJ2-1	TGTGCCAGCAGTACCACTAGCGGGGGGGTAAATGAGCAGTTCTTC	CASSTTSGGVNEQFF
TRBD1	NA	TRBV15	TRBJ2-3	TGTGCCACCAGCAGGGACAGGGGAAATACGCAGTATTTT	CATSRDRGNTQYF
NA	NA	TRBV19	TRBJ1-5	TGTGCCAGTAGTAAGCTGGGGGAGTTCAATCAGCCCCAGCATTTT	CASSKLGEFNQPQHF
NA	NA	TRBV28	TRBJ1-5	TGTGCCAGCAGGAAGGAGTGGGGCAATCAGCCCCAGCATTTT	CASRKEWGNQPQHF
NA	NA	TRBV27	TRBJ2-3	TGTGCCAGCAGTTTATTAGGCCAGGGAGATACGCAGTATTTT	CASSLLGQGDTQYF
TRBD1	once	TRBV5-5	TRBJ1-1	TGTGCCAGCAGCCTGACAGGGACTATGAACACTGAAGCTTTCTTT	CASSLTGTMNTEAFF
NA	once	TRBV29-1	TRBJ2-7	TGCAGCGTTGAGCTAAGGGAACAGGGACTTTACGAGCAGTACTTC	CSVELREQGLYEQYF
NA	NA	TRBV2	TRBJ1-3	TGTGCCAGCAGTGAACTTGGGGGGGAGATTTACTCTGGAAACACCATATATTTT	CASSELGGEIYSGNTIYF
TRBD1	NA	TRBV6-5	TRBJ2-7	TGTGCCAGCCGACAGGGGGCAGGGAACTCCTACGAGCAGTACTTC	CASRQGAGNSYEQYF
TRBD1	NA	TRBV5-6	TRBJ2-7	TGTGCCAGCAGCCCCCAAGGGACAGGGGGCGGGGAGTACTTC	CASSPQGTGGGEYF
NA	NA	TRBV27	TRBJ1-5	TGTGCCAGCAGTTTATTGCCGGGCAATCAGCCCCAGCATTTT	CASSLLPGNQPQHF
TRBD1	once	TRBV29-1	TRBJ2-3	TGCAGCGGGGATGACAGGGTTCGAGATACGCAGTATTTT	CSGDDRVRDTQYF